This entry lists 27 T cell receptor beta chains sequenced from one sample in a study of vaccination and CD4 T cells after COVID-19. Their antigens are not known. Sample time point: late sampling 161 to 241 days after vaccination in a few convalescent patients. The treatment denotes: roughly ten-day PBMC culture with coronavirus spike peptide pools or control peptides (ViraFEST assay). The Oncomine TCR Beta short-read assay sequenced DNA from cultured CD4+ T cells. Each CDR3 protein gets one entry after TCRdb re-called the PCR reads with MiXCR. The sample includes 25,000 to 30,000 distinct CDR3 sequences, 41% of them seen just once. Here the sequenced sample was CD4+ T cells from blood, cultured in vitro, taken about 7 months after SARS-CoV-2 vaccination. The source is a human donor who had recovered from COVID-19.

In its sample, this clonotype was seen a few times. The chain uses TRBV6-5 and TRBJ2-1; 10 bases line up with TRBD2. The CDR3 covers 15 residues. Looked up from germline, CDR1 is MNHEY and CDR2 is SVGAGI. J lost 8 bases, V lost 2 bases, and 6 bases had no gene match. The CDR3: CASSYRASGSDEQFF. DNA for the CDR3: TGTGCCAGCAGTTACCGCGCTAGCGGGAGCGATGAGCAGTTCTTC.

This clonotype was seen a handful of times. J is TRBJ2-5 and V is TRBV6-1, with 7 positions matching TRBD1. V was pared by 6 bases and J by 2 bases, with 3 bases of the junction left unmatched. Germline V gene lookup returns CDR1 MNHNS and CDR2 SASEGT. This CDR3 is 13 amino acids long. The CDR3 spells CASRWDRQETQYF. Written as DNA, the CDR3 is TGTGCCAGCAGGTGGGACAGACAAGAGACCCAGTACTTC.

This clonotype has only a few counts. The chain couples TRBV10-1 to TRBJ2-1; weak D call: TRBD2 (6 bases). The V end was cut by 5 bases, the J end by 0 bases, with 11 bases between. The CDR3 has 15 amino acids. Germline CDR1 reads WNHNN; CDR2 reads SYGVQD (reference sequence). CDR3 coding DNA: TGCGCCAGCAGTACTAGCCGGAACTCCTACAATGAGCAGTTCTTC. It encodes CASSTSRNSYNEQFF.

The chain carries TRBV7-2 and TRBJ1-5, with D uncertain. The CDR3 totals 13 residues. Germline V gene data show CDR1 as SGHTA and CDR2 as FQGNSA. With 5 bases removed from V and 6 bases from J, the gap between germline ends came to 11 bases. The DNA for the CDR3 is TGTGCCAGCAGCCCTGGACCGGGTCAGCCCCAGCATTTT. This translates into CASSPGPGQPQHF.

This clonotype was found a few times. This chain links TRBV6-1 with TRBJ2-7; 8 bases are a match to TRBD1. The trim removed 6 bases at V and 2 bases at J, leaving 9 bases unmatched. The V gene's germline CDR1 is MNHNS and CDR2 SASEGT. This CDR3 contains 15 residues. As DNA, the CDR3 is TGTGCCAGCAGCCGACAGGGGCTTGCACCCTACGAGCAGTACTTC. Translating it yields CASSRQGLAPYEQYF.

This clonotype was picked up one time. V gene TRBV6-5 combines with J gene TRBJ2-1; TRBD2 is a possible D gene (6 bases). The end of the DNA is better explained by TRBJ2-7, so the J call may be wrong. The germline gives CDR1 MNHEY, CDR2 SVGAGI. The CDR3 length is 14 residues. CDR3 DNA sequence: TGTGCCAGCAGTTACCTCCCGGGGGAGTACGAGCAGTACTTC. Its translation: CASSYLPGEYEQYF.

This clonotype has more than one count but fewer than ten. The rearrangement uses TRBV20-1 and TRBJ1-1, with D possibly being TRBD1 (5 bases). The V and J ends lost 5 bases and 4 bases respectively, with 17 bases between them. CDR3 size: 14 residues. CDR1 is DFQATT, CDR2 SNEGSKA, per germline (reference sequence). The CDR3 bases are TGCAGTGCTGCCCGGGGGGGTAGGGTCACTGAAGCTTTCTTT. This translates into CSAARGGRVTEAFF.

A few counts support this clonotype. The rearrangement joins TRBV7-9 to TRBJ2-3, with TRBD1 matching 9 bases. After removal of 1 base from V and 0 bases from J, the junction contained 2 bases not matched to a gene. CDR1 and CDR2 from the germline V gene are SEHNR and FQNEAQ (reference sequence). The length of the CDR3 is 16 residues. In DNA form, the CDR3 reads TGTGCCAGCAGCTTAGTGGGGACAGGGAGCACAGATACGCAGTATTTT. Its protein product is CASSLVGTGSTDTQYF.

The sample holds a few counts of this clonotype. The chain uses TRBV20-1 and TRBJ2-5; TRBD2 agrees at 9 bases. Germline V lookup: CDR1 DFQATT, CDR2 SNEGSKA (reference sequence). V gave up 2 bases and J gave up 9 bases; unmatched junction bases: 16. The CDR3 covers 16 residues. CDR3 residues: CSARLSSGIASRAQYF. In DNA form, the CDR3 reads TGCAGTGCTAGACTCTCTAGCGGGATAGCTAGTAGGGCCCAGTACTTC.

CDR3 bases: TGTGCCAGCAGCTTAGGCTTCGAGCAGTTCTTC. It specifies CASSLGFEQFF. The rearrangement links TRBV7-2 to TRBJ2-1; D is unresolved. This CDR3 is built from 11 residues. Trimming cost V 1 base and J 10 bases, with 5 bases left between them. Germline V CDR1 and CDR2: SGHTA, FQGNSA. Variable domain in full (rest from reference TRBV7-2 and TRBJ2-1): GAGVSQSPSNKVTEKGKDVELRCDPISGHTALYWYRQSLGQGLEFLIYFQGNSAPDKSGLPSDRFSAERTGGSVSTLTIQRTQQEDSAVYLCASSLGFEQFFGPGTRLTVL.

The chain is built from TRBV6-1 and TRBJ2-5; the D gene is possibly TRBD2 (5 bases). Germline CDR1 MNHNS, CDR2 SASEGT. V gave up 7 bases and J gave up 1 base, with 10 bases separating them. The CDR3 has 13 residues. CDR3 sequence (DNA): TGTGCCAGCAAACCCGGAGGCCAAGAGACCCAGTACTTC. Encoded protein: CASKPGGQETQYF.

The chain recombines TRBV19 with TRBJ1-5; 11 bases map to TRBD1. J lost 5 bases, V lost 5 bases, and 5 bases had no gene match. The CDR3 covers 15 residues. From germline, CDR1 is LNHDA and CDR2 SQIVND (reference sequence). CDR3 nucleotide sequence: TGTGCCAGTAGTTCCGGACAGGGGGCCTATCAGCCCCAGCATTTT. Protein: CASSSGQGAYQPQHF.

DNA of the CDR3: TGTGCCAGCAGCTCATTAGCGGGAGCCTACAATGAGCAGTTCTTC. Its protein product is CASSSLAGAYNEQFF. The chain is built from TRBV7-6 and TRBJ2-1; 9 bases match TRBD2. CDR3 size: 15 residues. Trimming took 4 bases from V and 2 from J; bases not matched to a gene: 3. CDR1 and CDR2 (germline): SGHVS, FNYEAQ.

By share, this clonotype counts as medium-sized. This CDR3 is CSAGLPLADHYEQYF. The CDR3 nucleotides are TGCAGTGCTGGACTCCCACTAGCGGACCACTACGAGCAGTACTTC. This sequence joins TRBV20-1 and TRBJ2-7; TRBD2 aligns across 8 bases. The CDR3 extends over 15 amino acids. Germline CDR1 is DFQATT and CDR2 is SNEGSKA (reference sequence). V was pared by 5 bases and J by 3 bases, with 12 bases of the junction left unmatched.

CDR3 DNA sequence: TGTGCCAGCAGTTTACGGGGGTATCACGAGCAGTACTTC. Translated, it gives CASSLRGYHEQYF. The chain combines TRBV27 with TRBJ2-7; D is possibly TRBD2 (6 bases). The germline V gene encodes CDR1 MNHEY and CDR2 SMNVEV (reference sequence). This CDR3 contains 13 residues. The V and J ends lost 2 bases and 5 bases respectively, with 10 bases between them.

This clonotype appeared a few times. The chain couples TRBV6-1 to TRBJ2-2; possibly TRBD1 or TRBD2 for D (5 bases each). The CDR3 has 13 amino acids. The V and J ends lost 9 bases and 8 bases respectively, with 16 bases between them. Germline V gene lookup returns CDR1 MNHNS and CDR2 SASEGT. CDR3 in DNA: TGTGCCAGTCGAGGGGTAGGGTCAGGGGAGCTGTTTTTT. Translated: CASRGVGSGELFF.

A few counts support this clonotype. The J gene is TRBJ2-7, the V gene TRBV6-2 or TRBV6-3, with D perhaps matching TRBD2 (5 bases). CDR3 length: 13 amino acids. CDR1 and CDR2 from the germline V gene are MNHEY and SVGEGT. Trimming took 7 bases from V and 6 from J, leaving 16 bases between them. The CDR3 region has the DNA TGTGCCAGCAAGTCGTTGGAGGTAGGCGAGCAGTACTTC. Its translation: CASKSLEVGEQYF.

This chain uses TRBV7-2 with TRBJ1-2; no firm D call. Germline V gene lookup returns CDR1 SGHTA and CDR2 FQGNSA. The V gene lost 2 bases and the J gene lost 8 bases, with 12 bases spanning the gap. The CDR3 is made up of 13 amino acids. CDR3 sequence reads: CASSLYRAHGYTF. CDR3 in DNA: TGTGCCAGCAGCTTATATAGGGCGCACGGCTACACCTTC.

The chain employs TRBV20-1 and TRBJ2-7; maybe TRBD1 (6 bases). Germline loops: CDR1 DFQATT, CDR2 SNEGSKA (reference sequence). Trimming removed 1 base at V and 2 bases at J, with 15 bases between. The length of the CDR3 is 15 residues. The CDR3: CSARAPTGTTYEQYF. CDR3 sequence (DNA): TGCAGTGCTAGAGCCCCGACCGGGACAACCTACGAGCAGTACTTC.

The CDR3 sequence is CASSEAAAGGRTEAFF. DNA of the CDR3: TGTGCCAGCAGTGAAGCGGCGGCAGGGGGGAGGACTGAAGCTTTCTTT. The chain has TRBV2 and TRBJ1-1; 7 bases align to TRBD1. CDR1 is SNHLY, CDR2 FYNNEI, per germline. CDR3 length: 16 amino acids. Trimming took 0 bases from V and 5 from J; bases not matched to a gene: 9.

This chain links TRBV12-3 or TRBV12-4 with TRBJ2-7; TRBD2 matches 8 bases. The CDR3 is 16 amino acids. V lost 5 bases, J lost 3 bases, and 12 bases stayed unmatched. The CDR3 loop reads CASSRGLGALFYEQYF. DNA for the CDR3: TGTGCCAGCAGTAGGGGACTAGGGGCACTGTTCTACGAGCAGTACTTC.

This clonotype was seen only a few times. The rearrangement joins TRBV19 to TRBJ1-5, with 10 positions matching TRBD1. The CDR3 length is 14 residues. With 9 bases clipped from V and 5 bases from J, the junction kept 7 bases outside the gene matches. Germline values: CDR1 LNHDA, CDR2 SQIVND (reference sequence). CDR3 DNA: TGTGCCAGCCCCCCCGGGACAGGGGATCAGCCCCAGCATTTT. Its protein product is CASPPGTGDQPQHF. Full variable domain (missing parts from reference TRBV19 and TRBJ1-5): DGGITQSPKYLFRKEGQNVTLSCEQNLNHDAMYWYRQDPGQGLRLIYYSQIVNDFQKGDIAEGYSVSREKKESFPLTVTSAQKNPTAFYLCASPPGTGDQPQHFGDGTRLSIL.

This clonotype showed up just a few times. The rearrangement uses TRBV10-3 and TRBJ2-5, with 8 bases aligning to TRBD2. The CDR3 is 14 amino acids. The V and J ends lost 5 bases and 2 bases, in that order; junction bases with no gene match: 4. The germline gives CDR1 ENHRY, CDR2 SYGVKD. This chain's CDR3 is CAISPSSGQETQYF. The DNA for the CDR3 is TGTGCCATCAGTCCGTCTAGCGGGCAAGAGACCCAGTACTTC.

The J gene is TRBJ2-5, the V gene TRBV7-9; D is uncertain. Trimming removed 0 bases from V and 7 bases from J, with 9 bases in between. Germline V gene sequence: CDR1 SEHNR, CDR2 FQNEAQ (reference sequence). This CDR3 has 13 amino acids. CDR3 sequence (DNA): TGTGCCAGCAGCTTAGCTGGGGAAGGGACCCAGTACTTC. Translation gives CASSLAGEGTQYF.

This clonotype was detected a few times. The chain recombines TRBV7-8 with TRBJ2-1; 7 bases fit TRBD2. The CDR3 runs to 16 residues. The ends lost 1 base at V and 4 bases at J; junction bases unmatched: 7. Germline CDR1 reads SGHVS; CDR2 reads FQNEAQ. Here the CDR3 DNA reads TGTGCCAGCAGCTTAGTTGGGCTAGCGGAGTACAATGAGCAGTTCTTC. This sequence encodes CASSLVGLAEYNEQFF. The full variable domain, rest sourced from reference TRBV7-8 and TRBJ2-1, is GAGVSQSPRYKVAKRGQDVALRCDPISGHVSLFWYQQALGQGPEFLTYFQNEAQLDKSGLPSDRFFAERPEGSVSTLKIQRTQQEDSAVYLCASSLVGLAEYNEQFFGPGTRLTVL.

The V gene is TRBV7-8, the J gene TRBJ2-5; 11 bases are a match to TRBD1. This CDR3 is built from 15 residues. Germline V gene sequence: CDR1 SGHVS, CDR2 FQNEAQ. Unmatched junction bases numbered 6, after V lost 4 bases and J lost 5 bases. CDR3 bases: TGTGCCAGCAGCTACGGACAGGGGGCAAGGGAGACCCAGTACTTC. It codes for CASSYGQGARETQYF.

The V gene is TRBV4-2, the J gene TRBJ2-3, with 12 bases aligning to TRBD2. Losses at the gene ends were 5 bases for V and 5 bases for J; bases not matched to a gene: 2. Germline V gene lookup returns CDR1 LGHNA and CDR2 YNFKEQ. The CDR3 runs to 14 residues. The CDR3, as DNA: TGTGCCAGCAGCTTGGGACTAGCGGGAGATACGCAGTATTTT. Translated, it gives CASSLGLAGDTQYF.